The rows below give T cell receptor beta chains drawn from one sample of a study of Ad26.COV2.S vaccination and SARS-CoV-2 variants. The protocol was immunoSEQ multiplex PCR, while the TCRdb copy is restricted to in-frame clones and leaves out a portion. The sample has 300,000 to 450,000 clones; about 92% are singletons. Sequenced here: peripheral blood, sampled after recovery from COVID-19. The receptors were sampled from a human donor who had recovered from COVID-19. CDR3s leave out the opening cysteine and the closing phenylalanine or tryptophan.

TRBJ1-5 TRBV6-5 ASLNGPSPNQPQH
TRBJ2-1 TRBV19 ASSTGQFSYNEQF
TRBJ2-3 TRBV1 TSNQEGHPSRGLAGEVGTQY
TRBJ1-1 TRBV18 ASSLVEGDTEAF
TRBJ2-2 TRBV11-2 ASRILPGELF
TRBJ2-3 TRBV24-1 ATSSHGEVTDTQY
TRBJ2-1 TRBV6-5 ASSPGQGSYNEQF
TRBJ1-2 TRBV6-2/TRBV6-3 ASSGQGAVFNYGYT
TRBJ2-7 TRBV27 ASRTGVSYEQY
TRBJ2-4 TRBV7-7 ASTPVRGRGRAKNIQY
TRBJ2-2 TRBV7-9 ASSLGPGAGELF
TRBJ2-3 TRBV19 ASSILSASTDTQY
TRBJ2-7 TRBV6-6 ASSYDRGRDEQY
TRBJ2-6 TRBV20-1 SASTGGSSGANVLT
TRBJ1-2 TRBV7-9 ASSLAEGQGWNT
TRBJ1-1 TRBV25-1 ASRGTKAF
TRBJ1-6 TRBV19 ASSIYNSPLH
TRBJ2-7 TRBV2 ASRDKTGTYEQY
TRBJ2-1 TRBV2 ASSESGGAYNEQF
TRBJ2-2 TRBV6-2/TRBV6-3 ASSDRSNTGELF
TRBJ2-5 TRBV5-8 ASSSGTSGQETQY
TRBJ2-4 TRBV7-2 ASSSRDKWPKNIQY
TRBJ1-2 TRBV5-6 ASIGDRGPFT
TRBJ1-1 TRBV18 ASSPQGGYTEAF
TRBJ2-1 TRBV13 ASRGEREYEQF
TRBJ1-1 TRBV13 ASSARGTPNTEAF
TRBJ1-2 TRBV18 ASSPRGTPGYGYT
TRBJ1-4 TRBV12-3/TRBV12-4 ASSGQINEKLF
TRBJ2-3 TRBV6-5 ASKGPMSDTQY
TRBJ2-3 TRBV10-3 AISEMTSGRTTDTQY
TRBJ2-5 TRBV7-8 ASSERRNQETQY
TRBJ1-1 TRBV3-1/TRBV3-2 ASSQGTGLNTEAF
TRBJ1-6 TRBV12-3/TRBV12-4 ATRGQSSPLH
TRBJ1-2 TRBV9 ASSVESHGNFGYT
TRBJ2-1 TRBV20-1 SASPGLAGASPYNEQF
TRBJ1-6 TRBV2 ASSLATNSPLH
TRBJ1-6 TRBV27 ASTGSGTGIPLH
TRBJ2-3 TRBV9 ASSVEGGRTDTQY
TRBJ1-6 TRBV9 ASSVGDSPLH
TRBJ2-1 TRBV6-5 ASSSSGGPTYNEQF
TRBJ2-7 TRBV21-1 ASSKGGQGQPYEQY
TRBJ2-7 TRBV5-1 ASSFRTSAEQY
TRBJ2-1 TRBV18 ASSPYNNEQF
TRBJ2-7 TRBV13 ASSLSPEPYEQY
TRBJ1-6 TRBV6-5 ASTPRQGNSPLH
TRBJ2-3 TRBV2 ASSRPTGGVTTQY
TRBJ2-3 TRBV7-2 ASSGRLAGGTDTQY
TRBJ2-1 TRBV3-1/TRBV3-2 ASSPASLGGEQF
TRBJ2-3 TRBV6-5 ASRDRDAPADTQY
TRBJ2-5 TRBV3-1/TRBV3-2 ASSLPTGRGPGTQY
TRBJ1-5 TRBV6-6 ASSQNQPQH
TRBJ1-3 TRBV4-2 ASSQEDTPGNTIY
TRBJ1-6 TRBV6-5 ASYNDASSPLH
TRBJ2-3 TRBV9 ASSRGGSTDTQY
TRBJ1-5 TRBV18 ASSPGTGSNQPQH
TRBJ2-1 TRBV6-5 ASRDGSYNEQF
TRBJ2-3 TRBV7-6 ASSLLRGDSGDTQY